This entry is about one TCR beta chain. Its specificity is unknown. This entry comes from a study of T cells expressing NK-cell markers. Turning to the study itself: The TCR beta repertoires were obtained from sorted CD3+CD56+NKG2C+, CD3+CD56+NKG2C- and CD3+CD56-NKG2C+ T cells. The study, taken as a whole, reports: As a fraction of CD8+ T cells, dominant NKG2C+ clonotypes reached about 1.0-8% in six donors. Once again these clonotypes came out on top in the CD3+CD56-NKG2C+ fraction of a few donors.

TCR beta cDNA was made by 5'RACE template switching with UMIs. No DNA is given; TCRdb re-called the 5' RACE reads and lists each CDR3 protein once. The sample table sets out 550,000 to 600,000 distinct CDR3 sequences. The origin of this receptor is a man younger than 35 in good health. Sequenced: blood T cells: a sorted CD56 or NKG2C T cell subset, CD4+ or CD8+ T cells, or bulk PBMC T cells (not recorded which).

CDR3 residues: CASSYSSLNSGNTIYF. This sequence joins TRBV6-5 and TRBJ1-3. The CDR3 spans 16 residues. In germline, CDR1 is MNHEY, CDR2 SVGAGI.